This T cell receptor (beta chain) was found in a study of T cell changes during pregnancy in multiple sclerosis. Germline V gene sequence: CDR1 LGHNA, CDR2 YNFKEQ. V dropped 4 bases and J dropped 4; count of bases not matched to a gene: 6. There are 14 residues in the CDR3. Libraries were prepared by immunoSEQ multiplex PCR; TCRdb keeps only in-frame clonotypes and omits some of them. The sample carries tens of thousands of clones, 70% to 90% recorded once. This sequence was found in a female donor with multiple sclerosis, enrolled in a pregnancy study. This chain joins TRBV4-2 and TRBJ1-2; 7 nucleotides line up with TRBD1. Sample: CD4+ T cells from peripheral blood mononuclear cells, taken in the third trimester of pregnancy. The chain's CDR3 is CASSPTGEAYGYTF. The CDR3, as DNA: TGTGCCAGCAGCCCAACAGGGGAGGCCTATGGCTACACCTTC.